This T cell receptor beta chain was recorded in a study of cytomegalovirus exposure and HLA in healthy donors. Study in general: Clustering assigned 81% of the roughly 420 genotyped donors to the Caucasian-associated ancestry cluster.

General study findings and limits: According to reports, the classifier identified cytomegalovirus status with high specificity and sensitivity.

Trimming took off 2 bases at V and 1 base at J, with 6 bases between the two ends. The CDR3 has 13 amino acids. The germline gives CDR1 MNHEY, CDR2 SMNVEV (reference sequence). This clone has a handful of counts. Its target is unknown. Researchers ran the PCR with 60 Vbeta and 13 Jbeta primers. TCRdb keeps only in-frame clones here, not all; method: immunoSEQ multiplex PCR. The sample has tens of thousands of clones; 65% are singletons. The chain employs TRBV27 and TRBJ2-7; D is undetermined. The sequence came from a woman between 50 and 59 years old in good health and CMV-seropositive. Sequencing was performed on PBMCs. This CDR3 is CASSLVRSYEQYF. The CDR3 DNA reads TGTGCCAGCAGTTTAGTCAGGTCCTACGAGCAGTACTTC.